This T cell receptor beta chain was recovered during a study of T cells expressing NK-cell markers. Study-level background: Seropositivity for HCMV was found in seven of the eight sequenced donors, with one seronegative. Overall study findings and caveats: Evidence did not settle whether expanded NKG2C+ T cell clones targeted HCMV. A few donors' CD3+CD56-NKG2C+ cells were dominated by the same clonotypes. In over 5 donors, dominant CD3+CD56+NKG2C+ clonotypes ranked among the top 10 CD8+ clonotypes.

For each CDR3 protein, TCRdb gives one entry from its re-call of the 5' RACE reads, without DNA. This sample carries some 150,000 distinct CDR3 sequences, with around 37% going to the ten biggest clones. On this clonotype itself: Its matching antigen is unknown.

This CDR3 comprises 15 residues. The germline CDR1 and CDR2 sequences are SEHNR and FQNEAQ (reference sequence). Sequences were obtained from blood T cells: a sorted CD56 or NKG2C T cell subset, CD4+ or CD8+ T cells, or bulk PBMC T cells (not recorded which). The TCR comes from a woman aged 50 to 60 in good health. The J gene is TRBJ1-6, the V gene TRBV7-9. The CDR3 here is CASSQGDGSYSPLHF.